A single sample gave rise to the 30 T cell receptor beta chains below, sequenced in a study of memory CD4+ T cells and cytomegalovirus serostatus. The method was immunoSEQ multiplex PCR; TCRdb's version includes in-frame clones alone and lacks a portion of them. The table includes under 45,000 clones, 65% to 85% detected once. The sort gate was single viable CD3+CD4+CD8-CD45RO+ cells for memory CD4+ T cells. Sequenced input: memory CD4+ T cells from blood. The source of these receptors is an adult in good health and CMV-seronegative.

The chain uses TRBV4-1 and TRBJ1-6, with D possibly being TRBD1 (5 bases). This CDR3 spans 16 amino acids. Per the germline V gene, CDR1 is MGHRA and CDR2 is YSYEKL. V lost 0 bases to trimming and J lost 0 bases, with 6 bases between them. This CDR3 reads CASSQEQDSYNSPLHF. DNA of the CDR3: TGCGCCAGCAGCCAAGAACAGGACTCCTATAATTCACCCCTCCACTTT.

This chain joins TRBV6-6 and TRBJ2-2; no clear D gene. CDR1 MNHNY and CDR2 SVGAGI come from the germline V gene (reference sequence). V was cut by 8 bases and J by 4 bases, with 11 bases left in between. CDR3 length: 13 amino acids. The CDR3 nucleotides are TGTGCCAGCGGGCCGGTGGCCACCGGGGAGCTGTTTTTT. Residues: CASGPVATGELFF.

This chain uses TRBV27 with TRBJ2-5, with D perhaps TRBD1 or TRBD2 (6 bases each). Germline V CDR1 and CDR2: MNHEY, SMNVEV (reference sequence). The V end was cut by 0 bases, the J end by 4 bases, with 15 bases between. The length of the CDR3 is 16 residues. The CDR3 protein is CASSLSTGMGGETQYF. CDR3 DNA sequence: TGTGCCAGCAGTTTATCAACAGGGATGGGGGGAGAGACCCAGTACTTC.

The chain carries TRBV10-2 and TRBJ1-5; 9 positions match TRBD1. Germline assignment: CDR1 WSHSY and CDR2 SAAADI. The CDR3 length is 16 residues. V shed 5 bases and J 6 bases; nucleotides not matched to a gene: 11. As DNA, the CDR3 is TGCGCCAGCAGTCCACATTTGGGACAGGGAGTTCAGCCCCAGCATTTT. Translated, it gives CASSPHLGQGVQPQHF.

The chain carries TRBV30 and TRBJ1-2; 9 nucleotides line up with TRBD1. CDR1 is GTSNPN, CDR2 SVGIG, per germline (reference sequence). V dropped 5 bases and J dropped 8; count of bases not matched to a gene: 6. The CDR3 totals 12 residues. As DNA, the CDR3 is TGTGCCTGGGGGGGACAGGGAAAAGGCTACACCTTC. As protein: CAWGGQGKGYTF.

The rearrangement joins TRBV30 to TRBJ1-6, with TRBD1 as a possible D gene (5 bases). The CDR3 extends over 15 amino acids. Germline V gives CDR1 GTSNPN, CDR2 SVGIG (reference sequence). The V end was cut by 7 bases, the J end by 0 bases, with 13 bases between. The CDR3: CASTGGSSYNSPLHF. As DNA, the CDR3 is TGTGCCTCCACCGGGGGGAGCTCCTATAATTCACCCCTCCACTTT. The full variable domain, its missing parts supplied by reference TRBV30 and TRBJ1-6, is SQTIHQWPATLVQPVGSPLSLECTVEGTSNPNLYWYRQAAGRGLQLLFYSVGIGQISSEVPQNLSASRPQDRQFILSSKKLLLSDSGFYLCASTGGSSYNSPLHFGNGTRLTVT.

DNA of the CDR3: TGTGCCAGCAGCACGTATAGCGGGGGGGCGTTGACCCAGTACTTC. Protein: CASSTYSGGALTQYF. This sequence joins TRBV7-6 and TRBJ2-5, with 11 bases matching TRBD2. This CDR3 is built from 15 residues. Per germline, CDR1 SGHVS and CDR2 FNYEAQ. Trimming cost V 5 bases and J 7 bases; bases outside gene matches: 9.

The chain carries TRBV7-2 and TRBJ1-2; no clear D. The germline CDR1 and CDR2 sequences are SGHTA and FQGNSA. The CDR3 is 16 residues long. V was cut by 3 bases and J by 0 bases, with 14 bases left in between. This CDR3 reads CASSLRGSFSNYGYTF. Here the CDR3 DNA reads TGTGCCAGCAGCTTGAGAGGTTCCTTCTCTAACTATGGCTACACCTTC. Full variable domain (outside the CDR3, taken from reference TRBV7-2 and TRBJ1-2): GAGVSQSPSNKVTEKGKDVELRCDPISGHTALYWYRQSLGQGLEFLIYFQGNSAPDKSGLPSDRFSAERTGGSVSTLTIQRTQQEDSAVYLCASSLRGSFSNYGYTFGSGTRLTVV.

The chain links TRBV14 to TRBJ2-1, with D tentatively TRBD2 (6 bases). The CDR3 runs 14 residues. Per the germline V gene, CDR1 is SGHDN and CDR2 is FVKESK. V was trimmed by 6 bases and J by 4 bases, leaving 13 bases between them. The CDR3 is CASRRGTPYNEQFF. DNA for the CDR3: TGTGCCAGCAGACGGGGGACTCCATACAATGAGCAGTTCTTC.

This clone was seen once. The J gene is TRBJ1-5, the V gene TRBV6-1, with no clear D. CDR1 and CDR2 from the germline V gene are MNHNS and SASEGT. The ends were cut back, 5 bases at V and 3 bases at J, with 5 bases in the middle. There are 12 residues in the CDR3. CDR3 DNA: TGTGCCAGCAGTAAAGACAATCAGCCCCAGCATTTT. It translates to CASSKDNQPQHF.

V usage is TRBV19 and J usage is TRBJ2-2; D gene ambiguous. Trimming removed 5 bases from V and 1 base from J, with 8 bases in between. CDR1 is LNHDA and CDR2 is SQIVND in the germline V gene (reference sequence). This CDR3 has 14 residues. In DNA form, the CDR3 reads TGTGCCAGTAGTCTTAGTAGGAACACCGGGGAGCTGTTTTTT. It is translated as CASSLSRNTGELFF.

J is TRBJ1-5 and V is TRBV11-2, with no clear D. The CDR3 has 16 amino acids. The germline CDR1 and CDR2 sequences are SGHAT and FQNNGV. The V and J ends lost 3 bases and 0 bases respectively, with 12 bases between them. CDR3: CASSLSAGVSNQPQHF. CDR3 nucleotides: TGTGCCAGCAGCTTGTCTGCGGGTGTTAGCAATCAGCCCCAGCATTTT.

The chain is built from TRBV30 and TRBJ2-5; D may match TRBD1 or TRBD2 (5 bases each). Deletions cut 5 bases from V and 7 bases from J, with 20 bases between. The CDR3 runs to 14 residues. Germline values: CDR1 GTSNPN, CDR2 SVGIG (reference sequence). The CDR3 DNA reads TGTGCCTGGTCCCGGGGTGGCGGTCAGGGGACCCAGTACTTC. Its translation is CAWSRGGGQGTQYF.

Here the CDR3 DNA reads TGTGCCAGCAGCCAGAGGGTAGCTTCCCAAGAGACCCAGTACTTC. Its translation: CASSQRVASQETQYF. The V and J genes are TRBV7-9 and TRBJ2-5; TRBD2 might be the D (5 bases). This CDR3 contains 15 residues. Germline V gives CDR1 SEHNR, CDR2 FQNEAQ (reference sequence). The V gene lost 5 bases and the J gene lost 1 base, with 14 bases spanning the gap. The full variable domain, in which reference TRBV7-9 and TRBJ2-5 provide the parts outside the CDR3, is DTGVSQNPRHKITKRGQNVTFRCDPISEHNRLYWYRQTLGQGPEFLTYFQNEAQLEKSRLLSDRFSAERPKGSFSTLEIQRTEQGDSAMYLCASSQRVASQETQYFGPGTRLLVL.

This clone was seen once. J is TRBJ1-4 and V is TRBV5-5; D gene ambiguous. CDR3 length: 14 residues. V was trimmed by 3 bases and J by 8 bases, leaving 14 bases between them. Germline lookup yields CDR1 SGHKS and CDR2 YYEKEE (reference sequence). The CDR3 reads CASSSPHIGEKLFF. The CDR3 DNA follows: TGTGCCAGCAGCTCACCTCACATTGGGGAAAAACTGTTTTTT.

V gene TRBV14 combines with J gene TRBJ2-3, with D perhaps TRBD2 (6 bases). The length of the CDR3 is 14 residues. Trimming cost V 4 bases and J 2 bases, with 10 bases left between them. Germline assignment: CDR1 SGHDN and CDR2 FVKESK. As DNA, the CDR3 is TGTGCCAGCAGCCCAAAGGACTACACAGATACGCAGTATTTT. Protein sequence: CASSPKDYTDTQYF. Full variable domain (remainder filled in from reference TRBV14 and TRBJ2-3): EAGVTQFPSHSVIEKGQTVTLRCDPISGHDNLYWYRRVMGKEIKFLLHFVKESKQDESGMPNNRFLAERTGGTYSTLKVQPAELEDSGVYFCASSPKDYTDTQYFGPGTRLTVL.

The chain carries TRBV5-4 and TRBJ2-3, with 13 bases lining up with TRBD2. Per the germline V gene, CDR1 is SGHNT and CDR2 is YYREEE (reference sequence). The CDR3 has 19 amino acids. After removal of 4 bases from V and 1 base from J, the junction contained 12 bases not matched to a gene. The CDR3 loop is CASSARGLAGSTGTDTQYF. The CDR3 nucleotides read TGTGCCAGCAGCGCACGGGGACTAGCGGGGAGCACCGGCACAGATACGCAGTATTTT.

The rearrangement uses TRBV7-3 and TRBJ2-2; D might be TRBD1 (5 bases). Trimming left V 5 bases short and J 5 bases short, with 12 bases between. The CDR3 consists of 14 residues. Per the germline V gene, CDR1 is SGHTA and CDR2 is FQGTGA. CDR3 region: CASSGGQDTGELFF. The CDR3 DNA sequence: TGTGCCAGCAGCGGCGGACAAGATACCGGGGAGCTGTTTTTT.

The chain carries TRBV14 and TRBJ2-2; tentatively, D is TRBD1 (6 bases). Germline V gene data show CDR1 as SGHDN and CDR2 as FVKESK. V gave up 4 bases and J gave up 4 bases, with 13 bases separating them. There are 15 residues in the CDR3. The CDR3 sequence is CASSRGQKFTGELFF. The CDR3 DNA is TGTGCCAGCAGCCGCGGACAGAAATTCACCGGGGAGCTGTTTTTT.

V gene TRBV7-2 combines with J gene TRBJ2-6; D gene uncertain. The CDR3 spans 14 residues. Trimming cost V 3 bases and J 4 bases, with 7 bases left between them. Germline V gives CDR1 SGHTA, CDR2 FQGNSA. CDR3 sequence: CASSLTSGANVLTF. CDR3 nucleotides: TGTGCCAGCAGCTTGACATCCGGGGCCAACGTCCTGACTTTC.

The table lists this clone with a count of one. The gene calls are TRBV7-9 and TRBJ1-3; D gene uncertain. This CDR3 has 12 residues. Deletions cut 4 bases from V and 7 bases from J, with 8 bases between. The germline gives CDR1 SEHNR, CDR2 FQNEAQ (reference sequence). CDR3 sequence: CASSSGGNTIYF. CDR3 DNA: TGTGCCAGCAGCTCTGGCGGGAACACCATATATTTT.

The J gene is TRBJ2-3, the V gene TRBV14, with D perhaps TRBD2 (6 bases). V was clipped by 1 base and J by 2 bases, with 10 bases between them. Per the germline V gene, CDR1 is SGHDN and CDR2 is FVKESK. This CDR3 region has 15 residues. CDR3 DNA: TGTGCCAGCAGCCAAGCGGGAGAATACACAGATACGCAGTATTTT. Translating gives CASSQAGEYTDTQYF.

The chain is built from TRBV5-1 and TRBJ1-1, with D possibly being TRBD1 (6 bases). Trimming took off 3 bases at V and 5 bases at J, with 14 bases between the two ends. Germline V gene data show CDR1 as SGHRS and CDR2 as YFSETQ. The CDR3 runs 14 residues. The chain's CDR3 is CASSSPRGGTEAFF. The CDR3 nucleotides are TGCGCCAGCAGCTCGCCCAGGGGAGGGACTGAAGCTTTCTTT.

CDR3 sequence: CASRDRGAGGYTF. CDR3 sequence (DNA): TGTGCCAGCAGGGACAGGGGGGCGGGAGGCTACACCTTC. The rearrangement joins TRBV2 to TRBJ1-2, with 10 bases lining up with TRBD1. The CDR3 covers 13 residues. Per germline, CDR1 SNHLY and CDR2 FYNNEI. With V trimmed by 6 bases and J by 8 bases, 6 bases remained unmatched.

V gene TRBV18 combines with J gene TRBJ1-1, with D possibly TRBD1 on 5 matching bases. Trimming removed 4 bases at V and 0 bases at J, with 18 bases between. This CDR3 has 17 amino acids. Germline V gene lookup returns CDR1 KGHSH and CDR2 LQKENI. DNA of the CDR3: TGTGCCAGCTCACGGGGGTCGAGCGGGTTTATGAACACTGAAGCTTTCTTT. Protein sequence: CASSRGSSGFMNTEAFF.

The CDR3 nucleotides read TGCGCCAGCAGCTTGATCGCAGATGAAGCTTTCTTT. Translated: CASSLIADEAFF. The rearrangement links TRBV5-1 to TRBJ1-1, with D hard to call. V was pared by 1 base and J by 7 bases, with 8 bases between. The CDR3 runs to 12 residues. Germline V lookup: CDR1 SGHRS, CDR2 YFSETQ.

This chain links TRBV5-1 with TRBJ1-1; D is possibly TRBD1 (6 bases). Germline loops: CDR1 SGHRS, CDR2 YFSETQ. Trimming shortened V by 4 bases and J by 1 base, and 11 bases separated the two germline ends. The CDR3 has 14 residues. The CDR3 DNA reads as TGCGCCAGCAGCCACAACAGGGAGAACACTGAAGCTTTCTTT. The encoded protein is CASSHNRENTEAFF.

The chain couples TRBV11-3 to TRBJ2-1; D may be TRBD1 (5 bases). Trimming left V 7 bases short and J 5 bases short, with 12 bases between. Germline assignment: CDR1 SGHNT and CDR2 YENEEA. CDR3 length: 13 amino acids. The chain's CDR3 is CASTLDSDNEQFF. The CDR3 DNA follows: TGTGCCAGCACCCTCGACAGTGACAATGAGCAGTTCTTC.

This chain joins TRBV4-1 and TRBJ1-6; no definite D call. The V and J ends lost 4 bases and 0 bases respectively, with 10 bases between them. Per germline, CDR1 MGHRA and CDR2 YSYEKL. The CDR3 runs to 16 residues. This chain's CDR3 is CASSLKESSYNSPLHF. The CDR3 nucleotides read TGCGCCAGCAGCCTGAAGGAAAGCTCCTATAATTCACCCCTCCACTTT.

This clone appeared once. The CDR3 DNA sequence: TGTGCCAGCAGTTTGCGTGACACCATATATTTT. It encodes CASSLRDTIYF. The chain uses TRBV28 and TRBJ1-3; D gene uncertain. Trimming shortened V by 3 bases and J by 8 bases, and 5 bases separated the two germline ends. The CDR3 extends over 11 amino acids. From germline, CDR1 is MDHEN and CDR2 SYDVKM.